This TCR beta chain came from a study of metastatic and nonmetastatic thyroid tumors. Study-level information: Malignant thyroid and benign thyroid patients provided blood and tumor or nodule tissue whose repertoires were compared. Points from the study as a whole: Reports indicated that malignant thyroid tumors showed significantly higher TCR beta diversity than benign nodules did, in blood and tumor.

This clone was recorded at least ten times. Its specificity is not known. Per the authors' pipeline: Clinicopathological groups supplied CDR3 differences that were used to build a distant-metastasis classifier for papillary thyroid cancer. From the PCR reads, TCRdb re-called clones with MiXCR. The V and J calls and clone size come from TCRdb's table, not from the authors' own analysis. The data show under 15,000 clones, approximately 22% seen once. No patient had received any treatment before thyroid surgery. Between the trimmed V and J ends, which lost 2 bases and 8 bases, there was a span of 17 bases. The CDR3 loop spans 15 amino acids.

This sequence originates from a female donor with papillary thyroid cancer or a benign thyroid nodule (not recorded which). Some clones in this sample may be carry-over from other donors' samples. Sequencing used blood. The V gene is TRBV12-3 or TRBV12-4, the J gene TRBJ2-3, with D possibly being TRBD1 (5 bases). For the CDR3, the DNA is TGTGCCAGCAGTTTATTCGGTCAGGGATCATCTACGCAGTATTTT. As protein: CASSLFGQGSSTQYF.